The entry below describes one TCR beta chain. Many counts were recorded for this clonotype. The specificity of this receptor is unknown. The sample holds no much larger clone one base away, and base qualities are not on file. Amplification of TCR beta CDR3 regions was carried out from RNA transcripts. The TCR CDR3 was subjected to a first round of RT-PCR using the HTBI primer set and the Qiagen OneStep RT-PCR kit. Libraries were constructed in a second round of multiplex PCR, after which size selection and purification were performed. Paired-end sequencing of the libraries was performed with 100 bp reads on an Illumina HiSeq2000. The original pipeline was this. Raw data were processed with SOAPnuke, discarding reads with adapters, uncalled bases, mean Phred below 15, or no exact constant-primer or identifier match. High-quality paired reads were merged with COPE v1.2.5, and unique nucleotide sequences were defined as clonotypes. MiTCR v1.1 was used to align clonotypes to the IMGT TRBV, TRBD and TRBJ reference segments. Analysis was restricted to V-J combinations with a frequency above 0.0001, which covered about 99% of repertoires. The TCS score was defined as the ratio of F50 (clonal expansion) to E x V (chaos), calculated using BLOSUM62-based TCRdist between CDR3 peptides within each V-J. Welch's t-statistics and random forest reduced roughly 540 V-J features to about 12, which were used in a naive Bayes classifier (R e1071). TCRdb passed the public sequencing reads through fastp at Q25 and MiXCR, retaining productive beta sequences. Rows are unified per CDR3 protein, each entry keeping the most common DNA and genes. The V and J calls and clone size are TCRdb's, not the authors'. Across this sample there are 700,000 or so distinct CDR3 sequences, with over 15% seen only once. The top ten clonotypes cover around 8.1% of the sample.

This record belongs to a study of T cells in Graves' hyperthyroidism and ophthalmopathy (dated by TCRdb to between 2019 and 2020). In the study overall: Peripheral blood was collected at initial diagnosis, before any treatment. TCR V-J signatures able to tell the groups apart were searched for in a discovery cohort of around 95 patients, of whom roughly 42 had Graves' ophthalmopathy and roughly 59 had stable Graves' hyperthyroidism. The approximately 90 discovery patients were divided at random into training and test sets in a 7:3 ratio. After blood sampling, hyperthyroidism patients were treated with methimazole at a starting dose of 30 mg daily, and ophthalmopathy patients were treated with high-dose intravenous methylprednisolone. Prospective prediction of ophthalmopathy was tested in an independent validation cohort consisting of roughly 20 hyperthyroidism patients and around 17 patients who later progressed to ophthalmopathy. In six Graves' hyperthyroidism patients, the study also compared T-cell repertoires from thyroid tissue with T-cell repertoires from blood. TCR Vbeta CDR3 sequencing of around 130 peripheral blood samples (under 45 ophthalmopathy, 75 or so hyperthyroidism and approximately 17 progressor patients) is reported in the paper.

Stable Graves' hyperthyroidism was defined as no progression to ophthalmopathy during 18 months of follow-up. Hyperthyroidism patients were newly diagnosed, had a disease duration of under 2 months, and were aged 18 to 65 years. Exclusion was applied to patients with uncontrolled infections, other autoimmune diseases, pregnancy or lactation. Clinical symptoms, serum thyroxine and TRAb, thyroid ultrasound, and orbital computed tomography formed the basis for the diagnoses. PBMCs were isolated from 10 ml of fresh peripheral blood by Ficoll-Paque density gradient centrifugation. Total RNA was extracted using Trizol reagent, and RNA quality was assessed on an Agilent 2100 Bioanalyzer. From a lookup of the germline V gene, CDR1 and CDR2 are ENHRY and SYGVKD. V is shortened by 2 bases, J by 7 bases, and the region joining them spans 12 bases. Including cysteine and phenylalanine, the CDR3 has 15 amino acids. The kept DNA is CDR3 alone, 45 bases in frame from the first base.

Paper-wide results and their limitations: Sample size was not statistically predetermined, and blinding of investigators to group allocation was not performed. In validation, the model predicted progression to ophthalmopathy a median of roughly 6.1 months before onset, with roughly 70% sensitivity and about 75% specificity. In cross-validation, a model built on a 13 V-J signature told ophthalmopathy apart from stable hyperthyroidism with roughly 87% sensitivity and around 84% specificity, and in testing the same model reached 80%/75%. Most expanded thyroid clonotypes (frequency above 0.001) were also detected in blood, a finding suggesting that blood repertoires may reflect thyroid immune responses.

Sequenced: blood. The sequence joins TRBV10-3 to TRBJ1-6, with no confident D gene call. This TCR was sampled from a man younger than 35 with Graves' hyperthyroidism. CDR3 sequence: CAISEGLGLNSPLHF. The nucleotides are TGTGCCATCAGTGAGGGACTAGGGTTGAATTCACCCCTCCACTTT.